The rows below give T cell receptor beta chains drawn from one sample of a study of blood T cell repertoires in COVID-19. Measured with immunoSEQ multiplex PCR; TCRdb has only the in-frame clones, and not every one. Of approximately 170,000 clones listed, 82% were seen once; the top ten hold about 10%. The material sequenced was peripheral blood. These receptors all come from a woman older than 75 with active or convalescent COVID-19. CDR3s include the opening cysteine and the closing phenylalanine or tryptophan. Each record gives: V gene, J gene, clone size, D gene, CDR3 DNA, CDR3 protein. The D gene is left open where the match is weak. Clone sizes are given selectively: once, few, many, or a class where the clone is expanded.

V gene: TRBV5-1; J gene: TRBJ1-2; clone size: NA; D gene: TRBD1; CDR3 DNA: TGCGCCAGCAGCAACCAGGGGACAGAATTAGGCTACACCTTC; CDR3 protein: CASSNQGTELGYTF
V gene: TRBV27; J gene: TRBJ1-6; clone size: few; D gene: NA; CDR3 DNA: TGTGCCAGCAGCCCGCGACGCTCCGGGGTCGATTTTAATTCACCCCTCCACTTT; CDR3 protein: CASSPRRSGVDFNSPLHF
V gene: TRBV27; J gene: TRBJ1-2; clone size: NA; D gene: TRBD1; CDR3 DNA: TGTGCCAGCAGTTTCGGCAGGGGGTATGGCTACACCTTC; CDR3 protein: CASSFGRGYGYTF
V gene: TRBV3-1/TRBV3-2; J gene: TRBJ1-3; clone size: NA; D gene: NA; CDR3 DNA: TGTGCCAGCAGCCGAGACAGTTCCGGAAACACCATATATTTT; CDR3 protein: CASSRDSSGNTIYF
V gene: TRBV7-9; J gene: TRBJ2-7; clone size: NA; D gene: TRBD1; CDR3 DNA: TGTGCCAGCAGCTTGGGACAGGGTCCTTTTAAAGGTGGGGAGCAGTACTTC; CDR3 protein: CASSLGQGPFKGGEQYF
V gene: TRBV28; J gene: TRBJ1-6; clone size: once; D gene: NA; CDR3 DNA: TGTGCCAGCAGTTCCCTCCGAGGGCTGGGTTCACCCCTCCACTTT; CDR3 protein: CASSSLRGLGSPLHF
V gene: TRBV18; J gene: TRBJ2-2; clone size: NA; D gene: NA; CDR3 DNA: TGTGCCAGCTCACCAAGTATACAAACGACCGGGGAGCTGTTTTTT; CDR3 protein: CASSPSIQTTGELFF
V gene: TRBV6-5; J gene: TRBJ2-1; clone size: few; D gene: NA; CDR3 DNA: TGTGCCAGCAGTTACTATTCCTCCCTGGGCGAGCAGTTCTTC; CDR3 protein: CASSYYSSLGEQFF
V gene: TRBV5-1; J gene: TRBJ1-6; clone size: NA; D gene: NA; CDR3 DNA: TGCGCCAGCAGCTTGACGGAGGGCACAAATTCACCCCTCCACTTT; CDR3 protein: CASSLTEGTNSPLHF
V gene: TRBV19; J gene: TRBJ1-2; clone size: NA; D gene: NA; CDR3 DNA: TGTGCCAGTAGTATAGGCGTCCAGGGGAACTATGGCTACACCTTC; CDR3 protein: CASSIGVQGNYGYTF
V gene: TRBV9; J gene: TRBJ1-3; clone size: NA; D gene: NA; CDR3 DNA: TGTGCCAGCAGCCCCCGGAGGGCTCACACCATATATTTT; CDR3 protein: CASSPRRAHTIYF
V gene: TRBV19; J gene: TRBJ2-7; clone size: NA; D gene: TRBD1; CDR3 DNA: TGTGCCAGTAACTTTCGGGACAGGAATTACGAGCAGTACTTC; CDR3 protein: CASNFRDRNYEQYF
V gene: TRBV2; J gene: TRBJ1-6; clone size: NA; D gene: NA; CDR3 DNA: TGTGCCAGCAGTGAAGCGGGGAGGGGTAATTCACCCCTCCACTTT; CDR3 protein: CASSEAGRGNSPLHF
V gene: TRBV6-2/TRBV6-3; J gene: TRBJ1-1; clone size: NA; D gene: NA; CDR3 DNA: TGTGCCAGCAGTTTTATGACTGAAGCTTTCTTT; CDR3 protein: CASSFMTEAFF
V gene: TRBV6-5; J gene: TRBJ1-1; clone size: NA; D gene: TRBD1; CDR3 DNA: TGTGCCAGCAGGTACAGACAGGGGGCTAGTGAAGCTTTCTTT; CDR3 protein: CASRYRQGASEAFF
V gene: TRBV24-1; J gene: TRBJ2-2; clone size: NA; D gene: TRBD2; CDR3 DNA: TGTGCCACCAGTGACAGCGGGAGTATGCCCGGGGAGCTGTTTTTT; CDR3 protein: CATSDSGSMPGELFF
V gene: TRBV6-5; J gene: TRBJ1-4; clone size: few; D gene: NA; CDR3 DNA: TGTGCCAGCAGTTACCAGTTGTCAGCGAATGAAAAACTGTTTTTT; CDR3 protein: CASSYQLSANEKLFF
V gene: TRBV4-1; J gene: TRBJ1-2; clone size: NA; D gene: NA; CDR3 DNA: TGCGCCAGCAGCCAAGCACAGGCAGGGGATCATAACTATGGCTACACCTTC; CDR3 protein: CASSQAQAGDHNYGYTF
V gene: TRBV2; J gene: TRBJ2-7; clone size: many; D gene: NA; CDR3 DNA: TGTGCCAGCATCGGGCCCCGGGGGTCCTACGAGCAGTACTTC; CDR3 protein: CASIGPRGSYEQYF
V gene: TRBV6-5; J gene: TRBJ2-7; clone size: few; D gene: NA; CDR3 DNA: TGTGCCAGCAGTACCCGACAGGGACTCTCCTACGAGCAGTACTTC; CDR3 protein: CASSTRQGLSYEQYF
V gene: TRBV28; J gene: TRBJ1-5; clone size: NA; D gene: TRBD1; CDR3 DNA: TGTGCCAGCAGTTTCGGGACAGGGGGTCAGCCCCAGCATTTT; CDR3 protein: CASSFGTGGQPQHF
V gene: TRBV5-1; J gene: TRBJ2-1; clone size: NA; D gene: TRBD2; CDR3 DNA: TGCGCCAGCAGTATAGCGGGAGGTCGTAATGAGCAGTTCTTC; CDR3 protein: CASSIAGGRNEQFF